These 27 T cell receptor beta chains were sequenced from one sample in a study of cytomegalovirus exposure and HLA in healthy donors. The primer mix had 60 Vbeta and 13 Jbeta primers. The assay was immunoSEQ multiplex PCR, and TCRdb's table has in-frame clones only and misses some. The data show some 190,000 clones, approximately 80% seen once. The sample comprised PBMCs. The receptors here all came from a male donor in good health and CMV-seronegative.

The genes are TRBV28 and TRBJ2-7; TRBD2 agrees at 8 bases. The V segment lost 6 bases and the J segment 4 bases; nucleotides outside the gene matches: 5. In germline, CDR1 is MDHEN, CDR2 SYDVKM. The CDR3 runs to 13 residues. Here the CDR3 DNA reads TGTGCCAGCAGACCGGGGGGGCCGTACGAGCAGTACTTC. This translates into CASRPGGPYEQYF.

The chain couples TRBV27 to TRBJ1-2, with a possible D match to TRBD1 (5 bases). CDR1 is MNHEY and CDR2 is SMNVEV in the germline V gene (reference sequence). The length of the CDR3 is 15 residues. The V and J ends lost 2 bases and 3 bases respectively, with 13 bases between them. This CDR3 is CASSLTRGLDYGYTF. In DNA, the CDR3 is TGTGCCAGCAGTTTAACAAGGGGCTTGGACTATGGCTACACCTTC.

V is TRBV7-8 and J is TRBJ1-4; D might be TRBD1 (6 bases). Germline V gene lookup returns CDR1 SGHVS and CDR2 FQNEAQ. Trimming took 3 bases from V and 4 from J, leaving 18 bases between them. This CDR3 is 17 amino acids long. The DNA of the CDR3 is TGTGCCAGCAGCTTGGTAGGGGGAAGGGATATTAATGAAAAACTGTTTTTT. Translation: CASSLVGGRDINEKLFF. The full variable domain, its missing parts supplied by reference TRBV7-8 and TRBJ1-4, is GAGVSQSPRYKVAKRGQDVALRCDPISGHVSLFWYQQALGQGPEFLTYFQNEAQLDKSGLPSDRFFAERPEGSVSTLKIQRTQQEDSAVYLCASSLVGGRDINEKLFFGSGTQLSVL.

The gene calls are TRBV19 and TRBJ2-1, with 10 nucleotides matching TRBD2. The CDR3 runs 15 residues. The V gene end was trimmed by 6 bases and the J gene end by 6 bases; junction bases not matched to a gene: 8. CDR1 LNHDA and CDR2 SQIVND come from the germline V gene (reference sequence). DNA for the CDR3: TGTGCCAGTAGCGGCGGACTAGCGGTTGCCAATGAGCAGTTCTTC. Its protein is CASSGGLAVANEQFF.

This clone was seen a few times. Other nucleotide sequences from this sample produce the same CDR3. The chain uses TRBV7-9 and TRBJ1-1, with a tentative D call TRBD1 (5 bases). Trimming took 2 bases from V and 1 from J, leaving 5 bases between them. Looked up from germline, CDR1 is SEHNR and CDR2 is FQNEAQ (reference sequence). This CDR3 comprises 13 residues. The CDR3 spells CASSLTGNTEAFF. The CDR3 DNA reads TGTGCCAGCAGCTTAACAGGGAACACTGAAGCTTTCTTT.

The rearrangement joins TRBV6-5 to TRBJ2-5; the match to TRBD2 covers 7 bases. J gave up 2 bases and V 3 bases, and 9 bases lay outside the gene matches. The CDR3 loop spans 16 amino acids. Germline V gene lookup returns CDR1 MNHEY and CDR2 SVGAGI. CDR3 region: CASSYLGGSLQETQYF. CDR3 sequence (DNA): TGTGCCAGCAGTTATCTGGGCGGGAGCTTACAAGAGACCCAGTACTTC.

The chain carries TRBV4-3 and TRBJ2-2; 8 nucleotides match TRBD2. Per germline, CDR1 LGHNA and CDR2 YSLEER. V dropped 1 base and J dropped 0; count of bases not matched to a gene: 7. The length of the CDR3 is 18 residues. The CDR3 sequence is CASSQVLSGGANTGELFF. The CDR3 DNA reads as TGCGCCAGCAGCCAAGTGTTATCCGGGGGGGCGAACACCGGGGAGCTGTTTTTT.

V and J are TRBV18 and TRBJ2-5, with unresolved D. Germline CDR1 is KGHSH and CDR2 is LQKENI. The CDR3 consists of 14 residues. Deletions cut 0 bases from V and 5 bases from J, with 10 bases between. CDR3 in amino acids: CASSPPFGLETQYF. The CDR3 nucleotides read TGTGCCAGCTCACCACCATTTGGGCTGGAGACCCAGTACTTC.

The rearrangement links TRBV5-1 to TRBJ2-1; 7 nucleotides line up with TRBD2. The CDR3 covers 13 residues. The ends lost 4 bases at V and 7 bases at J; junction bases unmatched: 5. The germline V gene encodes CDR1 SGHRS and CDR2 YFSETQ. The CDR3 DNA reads TGCGCCAGCAGCCCGGCGCGGGGGAATGAGCAGTTCTTC. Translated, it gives CASSPARGNEQFF. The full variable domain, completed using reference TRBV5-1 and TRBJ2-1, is KAGVTQTPRYLIKTRGQQVTLSCSPISGHRSVSWYQQTPGQGLQFLFEYFSETQRNKGNFPGRFSGRQFSNSRSEMNVSTLELGDSALYLCASSPARGNEQFFGPGTRLTVL.

The CDR3 spells CASSNGLAGSSQQYF. The DNA of the CDR3 is TGTGCCAGCAGCAACGGACTAGCGGGGTCCTCCCAGCAGTACTTC. The chain combines TRBV9 with TRBJ2-7, with 12 nucleotides matching TRBD2. The CDR3 runs to 15 residues. Trimming cost V 4 bases and J 8 bases; bases outside gene matches: 10. The germline V gene has CDR1 SGDLS and CDR2 YYNGEE.

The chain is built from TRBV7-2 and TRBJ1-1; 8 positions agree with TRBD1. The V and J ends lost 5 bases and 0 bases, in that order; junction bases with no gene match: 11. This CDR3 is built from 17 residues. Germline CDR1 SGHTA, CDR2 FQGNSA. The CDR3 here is CASSPRGTGVMNTEAFF. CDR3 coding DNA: TGTGCCAGCAGCCCCCGGGGGACAGGAGTAATGAACACTGAAGCTTTCTTT.

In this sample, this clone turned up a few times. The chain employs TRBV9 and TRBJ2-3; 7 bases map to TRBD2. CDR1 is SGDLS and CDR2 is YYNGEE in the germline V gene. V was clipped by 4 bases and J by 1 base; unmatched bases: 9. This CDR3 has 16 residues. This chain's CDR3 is CASSPRGREGTDTQYF. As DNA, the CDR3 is TGTGCCAGCAGCCCCAGAGGGAGGGAGGGCACAGATACGCAGTATTTT.

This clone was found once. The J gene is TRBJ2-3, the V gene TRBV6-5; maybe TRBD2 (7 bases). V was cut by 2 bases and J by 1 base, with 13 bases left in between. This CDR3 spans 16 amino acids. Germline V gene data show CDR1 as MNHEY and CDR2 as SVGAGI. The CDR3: CASSYTGGRRTDTQYF. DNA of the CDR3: TGTGCCAGCAGTTACACGGGGGGCCGTCGCACAGATACGCAGTATTTT.

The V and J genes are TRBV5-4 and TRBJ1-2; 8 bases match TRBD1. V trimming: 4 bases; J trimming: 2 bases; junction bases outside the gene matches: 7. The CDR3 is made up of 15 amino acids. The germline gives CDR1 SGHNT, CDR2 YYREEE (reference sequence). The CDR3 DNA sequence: TGTGCCAGCAGCATGCCTAGGACAGGGAACTATGGCTACACCTTC. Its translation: CASSMPRTGNYGYTF. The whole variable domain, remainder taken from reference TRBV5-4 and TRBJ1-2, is ETGVTQSPTHLIKTRGQQVTLRCSSQSGHNTVSWYQQALGQGPQFIFQYYREEENGRGNFPPRFSGLQFPNYSSELNVNALELDDSALYLCASSMPRTGNYGYTFGSGTRLTVV.

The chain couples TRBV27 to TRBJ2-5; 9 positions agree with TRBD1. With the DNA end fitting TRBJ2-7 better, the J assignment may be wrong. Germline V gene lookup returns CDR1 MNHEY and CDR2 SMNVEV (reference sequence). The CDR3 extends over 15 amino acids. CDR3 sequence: CASSTGQGTPYEQYF. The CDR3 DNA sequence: TGTGCCAGCAGTACCGGACAGGGGACCCCCTACGAGCAGTACTTC.

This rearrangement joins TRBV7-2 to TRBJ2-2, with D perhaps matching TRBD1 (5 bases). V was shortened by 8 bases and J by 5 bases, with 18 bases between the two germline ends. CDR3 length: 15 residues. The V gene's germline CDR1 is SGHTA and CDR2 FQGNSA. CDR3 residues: CASGPGNPRTGELFF. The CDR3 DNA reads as TGTGCCAGCGGACCAGGGAACCCGAGGACCGGGGAGCTGTTTTTT.

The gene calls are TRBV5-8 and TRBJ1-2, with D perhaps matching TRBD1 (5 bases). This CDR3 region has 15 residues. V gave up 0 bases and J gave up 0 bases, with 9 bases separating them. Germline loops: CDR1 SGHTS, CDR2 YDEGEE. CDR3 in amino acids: CASSLGGRANYGYTF. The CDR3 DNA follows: TGTGCCAGCAGCTTGGGTGGCAGGGCTAACTATGGCTACACCTTC.

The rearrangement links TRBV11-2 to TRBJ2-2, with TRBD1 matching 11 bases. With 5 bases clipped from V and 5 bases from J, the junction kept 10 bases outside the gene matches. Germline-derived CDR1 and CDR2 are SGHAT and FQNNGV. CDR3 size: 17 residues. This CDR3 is CASSGKDRGLVTGELFF. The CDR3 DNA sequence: TGTGCCAGCAGCGGAAAGGACAGGGGGCTGGTGACCGGGGAGCTGTTTTTT.

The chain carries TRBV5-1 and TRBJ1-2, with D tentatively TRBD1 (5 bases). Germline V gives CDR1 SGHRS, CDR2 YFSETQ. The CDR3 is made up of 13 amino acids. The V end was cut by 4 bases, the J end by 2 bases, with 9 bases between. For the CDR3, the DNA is TGCGCCAGCAGCCAGGAGGGGAACTATGGCTACACCTTC. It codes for CASSQEGNYGYTF. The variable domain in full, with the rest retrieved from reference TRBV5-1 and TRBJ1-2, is KAGVTQTPRYLIKTRGQQVTLSCSPISGHRSVSWYQQTPGQGLQFLFEYFSETQRNKGNFPGRFSGRQFSNSRSEMNVSTLELGDSALYLCASSQEGNYGYTFGSGTRLTVV.

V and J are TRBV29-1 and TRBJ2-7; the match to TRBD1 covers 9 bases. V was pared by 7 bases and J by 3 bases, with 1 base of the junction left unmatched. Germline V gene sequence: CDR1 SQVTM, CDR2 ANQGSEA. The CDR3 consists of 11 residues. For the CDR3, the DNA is TGCAGCGCGGACAGGGGCTACGAGCAGTACTTC. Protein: CSADRGYEQYF.

The CDR3 sequence is CASSGGGVGGTQYF. The CDR3 DNA reads TGTGCCAGCAGCGGTGGTGGAGTTGGAGGGACCCAGTACTTC. The rearrangement joins TRBV9 to TRBJ2-5; tentatively, D is TRBD2 (5 bases). The CDR3 extends over 14 amino acids. CDR1 is SGDLS, CDR2 YYNGEE, per germline. Trimming left V 3 bases short and J 7 bases short, with 16 bases between.

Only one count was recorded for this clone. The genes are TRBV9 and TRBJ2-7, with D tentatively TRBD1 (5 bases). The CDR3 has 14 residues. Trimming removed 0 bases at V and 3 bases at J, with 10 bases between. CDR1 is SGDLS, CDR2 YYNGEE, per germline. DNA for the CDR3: TGTGCCAGCAGCGTAGATCAGGGTATCTACGAGCAGTACTTC. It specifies CASSVDQGIYEQYF. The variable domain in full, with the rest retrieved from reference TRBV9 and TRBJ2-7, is DSGVTQTPKHLITATGQRVTLRCSPRSGDLSVYWYQQSLDQGLQFLIQYYNGEERAKGNILERFSAQQFPDLHSELNLSSLELGDSALYFCASSVDQGIYEQYFGPGTRLTVT.

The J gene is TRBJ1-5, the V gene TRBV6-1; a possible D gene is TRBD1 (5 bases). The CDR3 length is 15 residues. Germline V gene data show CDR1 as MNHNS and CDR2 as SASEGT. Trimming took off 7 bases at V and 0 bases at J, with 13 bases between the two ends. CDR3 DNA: TGTGCCAGCAAACGCCCGACAGCTAGCAATCAGCCCCAGCATTTT. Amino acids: CASKRPTASNQPQHF.

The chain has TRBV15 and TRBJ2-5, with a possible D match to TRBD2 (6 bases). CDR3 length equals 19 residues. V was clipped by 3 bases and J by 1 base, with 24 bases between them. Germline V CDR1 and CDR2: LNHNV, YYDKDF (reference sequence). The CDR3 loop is CATSSREEDELSGQETQYF. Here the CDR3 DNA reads TGTGCCACCAGCAGCCGCGAAGAAGACGAGCTTAGCGGCCAAGAGACCCAGTACTTC.

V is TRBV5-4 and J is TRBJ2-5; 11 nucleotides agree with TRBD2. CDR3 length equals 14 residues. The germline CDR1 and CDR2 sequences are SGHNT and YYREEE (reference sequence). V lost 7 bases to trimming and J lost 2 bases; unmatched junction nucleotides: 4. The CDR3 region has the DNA TGTGCCAGCCGGACTAGCGGGCTTCAAGAGACCCAGTACTTC. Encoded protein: CASRTSGLQETQYF.

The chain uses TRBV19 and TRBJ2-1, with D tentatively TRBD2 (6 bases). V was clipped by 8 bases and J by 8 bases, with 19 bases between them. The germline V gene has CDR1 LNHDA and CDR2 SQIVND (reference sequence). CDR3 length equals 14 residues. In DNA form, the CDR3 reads TGTGCCAGTCTTAGCGCCCGGAGGGGCGATGAGCAGTTCTTC. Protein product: CASLSARRGDEQFF.

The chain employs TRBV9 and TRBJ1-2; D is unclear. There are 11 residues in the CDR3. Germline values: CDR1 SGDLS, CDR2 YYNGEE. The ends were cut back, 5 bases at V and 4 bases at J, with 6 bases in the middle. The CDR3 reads CASRTGYGYTF. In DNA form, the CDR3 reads TGTGCCAGCAGGACGGGCTATGGCTACACCTTC.